This T cell receptor (beta chain) was sequenced for a study of shared clonotypes between healthy human individuals. The wider study: Donors, aged 18 to 49, were a couple of women and a few men.

The assay was immunoSEQ multiplex PCR, and TCRdb's table has in-frame clones only and misses some. The sample includes about 2 million clones, about 95% of them seen just once. Naive-designated CD8 cells lacked CD45RO, were positively enriched for CCR7, and omitted terminally differentiated effector memory CD45RA+ cells. The CDR3 contains 15 residues. Germline lookup yields CDR1 SGHDT and CDR2 YYEEEE. Trimming pared 1 base from V and 5 bases from J, leaving 15 bases between. This rearrangement joins TRBV5-6 to TRBJ1-2; possible D gene TRBD1, 5 bases. The sequenced sample was naive CD8+ T cells sorted from blood. The clonotype originates from a man aged 18-30 years in good health. In DNA form, the CDR3 reads TGTGCCAGCAGCTTGATCGTAGGGGAGGAGTATGGCTACACCTTC. Protein product: CASSLIVGEEYGYTF.